The clone carrying this TCR beta chain came up a few times. What it binds is unknown. The sample comes from a study of vaccination effects on CD4 cells after COVID-19. Study-level points and caveats: Infection- and vaccine-induced clones contracted markedly late after vaccination. Convalescent patients numbered few in the study; early post-infection timepoints were missing entirely.

Sequencing followed a ViraFEST assay step that expanded antigen-specific CD4+ T cells with viral peptide pools. Culturing for about 10 days preceded CD4+ T cell isolation. Vaccinated recipients, who were negative for nucleocapsid antibodies, had no history of SARS-CoV-2 infection. Assay: immunoSEQ multiplex PCR; the TCRdb copy retains only in-frame clones and omits some. The table lists 60,000 to 65,000 clones, approximately 71% of them singletons, with less than 4% in the top ten. The starting material was CD4+ T cells from PBMCs cultured with HCoV-OC43 spike peptides, obtained before COVID-19 vaccination. Specified subset: HCoV-OC43 spike overlapping peptide pool stimulation. This receptor was taken from a human donor who received a COVID-19 vaccine.

CDR3 protein: CASSYVRTTNYGYTF. DNA of the CDR3: TGTGCCAGCAGTTACGTCCGGACTACTAACTATGGCTACACCTTC. The chain has TRBV6-2 or TRBV6-3 and TRBJ1-2, with D uncertain. Trimming took off 2 bases at V and 0 bases at J, with 10 bases between the two ends. This CDR3 contains 15 residues. The germline gives CDR1 MNHEY, CDR2 SVGEGT.